Listed below are T cell receptor beta chains from one sample, sequenced in a study of CD8 T cells in ankylosing spondylitis. TCRdb processed the 5' RACE reads anew with MiXCR; each CDR3 protein has one entry. The data contain fewer than 650,000 distinct CDR3 sequences, about 13% of them singletons. Input material: blood, either unsorted or a sorted T cell fraction (not recorded which). The receptors were sampled from a male donor with ankylosing spondylitis. The CDR3 runs from the conserved cysteine through the conserved F or W. Fields, in order: clone size, J gene, V gene, D gene, CDR3 DNA, CDR3 protein. The D gene is left open where the match is weak. Size values are once, few and many counts, or a class for expanded clones, and some rows have none.

>few|TRBJ2-1|TRBV19|NA
TGTGCCAGTGCCCCGTTACCTTTTCGCGGACGCTCCTACAATGAGCAGTTCTTC
CASAPLPFRGRSYNEQFF
>few|TRBJ2-2|TRBV5-1|TRBD2
TGCGCCAGCAGCTTCGGGACTAGCGGGAGAGTCACCGGGGAGCTGTTTTTT
CASSFGTSGRVTGELFF
>many|TRBJ2-5|TRBV5-1|TRBD1
TGCGCCAGCAGCTTAACAGGGGGCGAAAAGACCCAGTACTTC
CASSLTGGEKTQYF
>few|TRBJ1-6|TRBV5-1|NA
TGCGCCAGCAGCTTTGAGACAGGTGATTCACCCCTCCACTTT
CASSFETGDSPLHF
>NA|TRBJ2-7|TRBV13|NA
TGTGCCAGCACTGGACGCCCCTTCGAGCAGTACTTC
CASTGRPFEQYF
>NA|TRBJ1-1|TRBV11-2|TRBD1
TGTGCCAGCAGCTCCCGACAGGGAGGGAACACTGAAGCTTTCTTT
CASSSRQGGNTEAFF
>few|TRBJ2-2|TRBV20-1|NA
TGCAGTGCTCCGGGACTCTTGAACACCGGGGAGCTGTTTTTT
CSAPGLLNTGELFF
>few|TRBJ1-3|TRBV9|NA
TGTGGGTCGGGAAACTCTGGAAACACCATATATTTT
CGSGNSGNTIYF
>many|TRBJ2-5|TRBV10-3|NA
TGTGCCACCGGGTTACAAGAGACCCAGTACTTC
CATGLQETQYF
>many|TRBJ1-1|TRBV3-1|NA
TGTGCCAGCAGCGCACAGGGTGATCACACTGAAGCTTTCTTT
CASSAQGDHTEAFF
>few|TRBJ2-7|TRBV20-1|NA
TGCAGTGCTTCGCGCCCTGAGTACGAGCAGTACTTC
CSASRPEYEQYF
>many|TRBJ2-1|TRBV5-1|NA
TGCGCCAGCAGCTTGGTCCTTAGCACGGGGTACAATGAGCAGTTCTTC
CASSLVLSTGYNEQFF
>few|TRBJ2-6|TRBV29-1|NA
TGCAGCGTTGAGGGTGGGTCTGGGGCCAACGTCCTGACTTTC
CSVEGGSGANVLTF
>NA|TRBJ2-7|TRBV20-1|TRBD1
TGCAGTGCCTCTGGAGGGGGACAGGGGGCGCGAGAGCAGTACTTC
CSASGGGQGAREQYF
>few|TRBJ2-1|TRBV7-8|TRBD2
TGTGCCAGCAGCTTAGAAGCTAGCGGGAGGCTCAATGAGCAGTTCTTC
CASSLEASGRLNEQFF
>NA|TRBJ2-1|TRBV20-1|TRBD2
TGCAGTGCTTGGAGACTAGCGGGACCGAGCTACAATGAGCAGTTCTTC
CSAWRLAGPSYNEQFF
>NA|TRBJ2-5|TRBV7-2|NA
TGTGCCAGCAGCCTCTGGGGGCACGAGACCCAGTACTTC
CASSLWGHETQYF
>NA|TRBJ2-2|TRBV28|TRBD1
TGTGCCAGCACATCAGGGGGCGCGAACACCGGGGAGCTGTTTTTT
CASTSGGANTGELFF
>few|TRBJ1-1|TRBV20-1|TRBD1
TGCAGTGCTTTTACAGGGGGCGAGACTGAAGCTTTCTTT
CSAFTGGETEAFF
>many|TRBJ2-3|TRBV5-1|NA
TGCGCCAGCAGCTTGGCCGGACCGTTAGAAGATACGCAGTATTTT
CASSLAGPLEDTQYF
>NA|TRBJ2-1|TRBV25-1|NA
TGTGCCAGCACTTTTGACCCTAACCTCTACAATGAGCAGTTCTTC
CASTFDPNLYNEQFF
>few|TRBJ2-2|TRBV12-3/TRBV12-4|TRBD1
TGTGCCAGCAGTGGGGACAGATACACCGGGGAGCTGTTTTTT
CASSGDRYTGELFF
>few|TRBJ2-5|TRBV3-1|NA
TGTGCCAGCAGCCAAGGGACTGGCTCCGGTGTCTTC
CASSQGTGSGVF
>few|TRBJ2-7|TRBV21-1|NA
TGTGCCAGCAGCAAAGTAGCCCGGGACGAGCAGTACTTC
CASSKVARDEQYF
>NA|TRBJ2-7|TRBV18|NA
TGTGCCAGCTCACCCAGGGAGGAGCAGTACTTC
CASSPREEQYF
>many|TRBJ2-7|TRBV5-1|NA
TGCGCCAGCAGCTTATCGGGGACCTACGAGCAGTACTTC
CASSLSGTYEQYF
>NA|TRBJ2-3|TRBV19|TRBD2
TGTGCCAGTAGTATGACTAGCGGGAGGGTGTCGAGCACAGATACGCAGTATTTT
CASSMTSGRVSSTDTQYF
>few|TRBJ2-1|TRBV29-1|TRBD2
TGCAGCGCCTCCGGGACTAGCAATAACAATGAGCAGTTCTTC
CSASGTSNNNEQFF
>few|TRBJ2-1|TRBV5-6|NA
TGTGCCAGCAGCTTGCGAGCGCGGACCTACAATGAGCAGTTCTTC
CASSLRARTYNEQFF
>NA|TRBJ2-3|TRBV5-1|TRBD2
TGCGCCAGCAGCTCCTCTAGCGGGAGTAATACGCAGTATTTT
CASSSSSGSNTQYF
>NA|TRBJ2-1|TRBV5-6|TRBD2
TGTGCCAGCAGCCTGGGCTCACTAGCGGATAATGAGCAGTTCTTC
CASSLGSLADNEQFF
>NA|TRBJ1-1|TRBV10-1|NA
TGCGCCAGCAATTCAGGGCCTCCACAGAACACTGAAGCTTTCTTT
CASNSGPPQNTEAFF
>NA|TRBJ1-3|TRBV30|NA
TGTGCCTGGAGCGGCGTGAACACCATATATTTT
CAWSGVNTIYF
>NA|TRBJ2-5|TRBV5-1|TRBD2
TGCGCCAGCAGCAGAAGCGGGGTACAAGAGACCCAGTACTTC
CASSRSGVQETQYF
>few|TRBJ1-6|TRBV6-6|NA
TGTGCCAGCAGTTACTCCCTGGAATCACCCCTCCACTTT
CASSYSLESPLHF
>NA|TRBJ1-5|TRBV6-5|TRBD1
TGTGCCAGCAGTTGGACAGGGGGTTCTAGCAATCAGCCCCAGCATTTT
CASSWTGGSSNQPQHF
>few|TRBJ2-7|TRBV3-1|NA
TGTGCCAGCAGCCAAGATCTGCACTACGAGCAGTACTTC
CASSQDLHYEQYF
>NA|TRBJ2-7|TRBV15|TRBD1
TGTGCCACCAGCACCCGACAGGGTGAGGACGAGCAGTACTTC
CATSTRQGEDEQYF
>many|TRBJ1-1|TRBV3-1|NA
TGTGCCAGCAGCCAAGGCAGGGGGAACACTGAAGCTTTCTTT
CASSQGRGNTEAFF
>NA|TRBJ1-5|TRBV10-2|NA
TGCGCCAGCACCCCGGGGAGTCAGCCCCAGCATTTT
CASTPGSQPQHF
>few|TRBJ2-1|TRBV2|NA
TGTGCCAGCGGACTTCGCGAGAGGCAGTTCTTC
CASGLRERQFF
>many|TRBJ1-2|TRBV5-1|NA
TGTGCCAGCAGTTTGGAGGGCGGCTACACCTTC
CASSLEGGYTF
>NA|TRBJ1-1|TRBV10-1|NA
TGCGCCAGCAGCGGGGCCAGGGACCTGAACACTGAAGCTTTCTTT
CASSGARDLNTEAFF
>few|TRBJ2-1|TRBV10-2|TRBD2
TGCGCCAGCAGTGAAGGGCTAGCGGGAGTTGCTGAGCAGTTCTTC
CASSEGLAGVAEQFF
>NA|TRBJ1-2|TRBV7-9|NA
TGTGCCAGCAGCCTCGGGGGTGTGGGGTCCTATGGCTACACCTTC
CASSLGGVGSYGYTF
>NA|TRBJ2-2|TRBV5-1|NA
TGCGCCAGCAGCTTCAAAGGGGCGGGGACCGGGGAGCTGTTTTTT
CASSFKGAGTGELFF
>NA|TRBJ1-4|TRBV15|NA
TGTGCCACCAGCAGAGATCAAGGGCCTAATGAAAAACTGTTTTTT
CATSRDQGPNEKLFF
>NA|TRBJ2-2|TRBV3-1|TRBD1
TGTGCCAGCAGCTTTCGGACAGGGACCACCGGGGAGCTGTTTTTT
CASSFRTGTTGELFF
>few|TRBJ1-2|TRBV12-3/TRBV12-4|TRBD1
TGTGCCAGCAGTTTGCGGCAGGGGGCGGGAGATGGCTACACCTTC
CASSLRQGAGDGYTF
>NA|TRBJ1-2|TRBV19|NA
TGTGCCAGTAGTATCCTGGGAGGAGGCTACACCTTC
CASSILGGGYTF
>NA|TRBJ1-1|TRBV29-1|NA
TGCAGCGTTGTCCCGGGACTTGAAGCTTTCTTT
CSVVPGLEAFF